The rows below give T cell receptor beta chains drawn from one sample of a study of blood T cell repertoires in COVID-19. Assay used: immunoSEQ multiplex PCR; TCRdb lists only in-frame clones, some missing. The data show over 100,000 clones, with over 80% seen just once and approximately 1.1% held by the top ten. What was sequenced was peripheral blood. These receptors were collected from a human donor in a cohort sampled during active COVID-19. CDR3s leave out the opening cysteine and the closing phenylalanine or tryptophan. Fields, in order: D gene, J gene, V gene, CDR3 protein. A D gene is named only where the DNA matches it firmly.

d_call: TRBD1; j_call: TRBJ2-3; v_call: TRBV9; cdr3_aa: ASSVTTTGDTQY
d_call: -; j_call: TRBJ1-1; v_call: TRBV18; cdr3_aa: ASSPDMNTEAF
d_call: -; j_call: TRBJ2-5; v_call: TRBV5-1; cdr3_aa: ASSLLTSQETQY
d_call: TRBD2; j_call: TRBJ2-1; v_call: TRBV19; cdr3_aa: ASSIVGTSRNEQF
d_call: -; j_call: TRBJ2-7; v_call: TRBV14; cdr3_aa: ASSYFAAGSTGEQY
d_call: TRBD1; j_call: TRBJ1-6; v_call: TRBV5-6; cdr3_aa: ASSRGTVNNSPLH
d_call: -; j_call: TRBJ2-7; v_call: TRBV28; cdr3_aa: ASTTAGRTLYEQY
d_call: TRBD1; j_call: TRBJ2-3; v_call: TRBV24-1; cdr3_aa: ATSGHSTGGLTDTQY
d_call: -; j_call: TRBJ1-1; v_call: TRBV14; cdr3_aa: ASSQRKPLNTEAF
d_call: TRBD1; j_call: TRBJ1-2; v_call: TRBV4-1; cdr3_aa: ASRRQGVEYGYT
d_call: TRBD2; j_call: TRBJ2-3; v_call: TRBV11-3; cdr3_aa: ASTPGLATDTQY
d_call: TRBD2; j_call: TRBJ2-1; v_call: TRBV9; cdr3_aa: ASSTRAGGSYNEQF
d_call: -; j_call: TRBJ1-2; v_call: TRBV12-3/TRBV12-4; cdr3_aa: ASSHGQNYGYT
d_call: TRBD1; j_call: TRBJ2-1; v_call: TRBV4-1; cdr3_aa: ASSQEGQLSYNEQF
d_call: -; j_call: TRBJ1-1; v_call: TRBV9; cdr3_aa: ASSRGESTNTEAF
d_call: TRBD1; j_call: TRBJ2-3; v_call: TRBV9; cdr3_aa: ASTPQGTGGFSTDTQY
d_call: -; j_call: TRBJ1-4; v_call: TRBV15; cdr3_aa: AAQGATNEKLF
d_call: TRBD1; j_call: TRBJ1-3; v_call: TRBV2; cdr3_aa: ASSGGGRRGNTIY
d_call: -; j_call: TRBJ2-3; v_call: TRBV5-6; cdr3_aa: ASSLLVGTDTQY
d_call: TRBD1; j_call: TRBJ2-1; v_call: TRBV15; cdr3_aa: ATSRDRGTGNEQF
d_call: TRBD1; j_call: TRBJ2-1; v_call: TRBV7-6; cdr3_aa: ASSLWTGYNEQF
d_call: TRBD1; j_call: TRBJ2-6; v_call: TRBV5-1; cdr3_aa: ASSLQGAGANVLT
d_call: TRBD1; j_call: TRBJ2-7; v_call: TRBV6-1; cdr3_aa: ASSDRTGAYEQY
d_call: -; j_call: TRBJ1-2; v_call: TRBV5-5; cdr3_aa: ASSLGQNYGYT
d_call: TRBD2; j_call: TRBJ2-3; v_call: TRBV9; cdr3_aa: ASSVGPLAGPDTQY
d_call: TRBD1; j_call: TRBJ1-5; v_call: TRBV27; cdr3_aa: ASSLWSTGDQPQH
d_call: -; j_call: TRBJ2-7; v_call: TRBV5-6; cdr3_aa: ASSSDYIHEQY
d_call: -; j_call: TRBJ1-4; v_call: TRBV9; cdr3_aa: ASSPRGQSHEKLF
d_call: -; j_call: TRBJ1-2; v_call: TRBV29-1; cdr3_aa: SVEGMGGANYGYT
d_call: TRBD1; j_call: TRBJ1-4; v_call: TRBV5-1; cdr3_aa: ASSWTGSIATNEKLF
d_call: -; j_call: TRBJ2-2; v_call: TRBV9; cdr3_aa: ASSASGLGGADTGELF
d_call: -; j_call: TRBJ2-5; v_call: TRBV10-3; cdr3_aa: AISESKAGWETQY
d_call: TRBD1; j_call: TRBJ1-1; v_call: TRBV7-2; cdr3_aa: ASSSRDRGLEAF
d_call: -; j_call: TRBJ2-7; v_call: TRBV5-6; cdr3_aa: ASSFRGLLGREQY
d_call: -; j_call: TRBJ2-5; v_call: TRBV18; cdr3_aa: ASSTPGKLSETQY
d_call: -; j_call: TRBJ2-3; v_call: TRBV19; cdr3_aa: ASSIGESAQY
d_call: -; j_call: TRBJ1-1; v_call: TRBV6-5; cdr3_aa: ASRAGHLKNTEAF
d_call: -; j_call: TRBJ2-5; v_call: TRBV6-2/TRBV6-3; cdr3_aa: ASSYWGEETQY
d_call: TRBD1; j_call: TRBJ1-2; v_call: TRBV3-1/TRBV3-2; cdr3_aa: ASSEQGVGGYT
d_call: -; j_call: TRBJ2-3; v_call: TRBV4-1; cdr3_aa: ASSQEVGPVLADTQY
d_call: TRBD2; j_call: TRBJ2-5; v_call: TRBV25-1; cdr3_aa: ASSSWREGRETQY
d_call: -; j_call: TRBJ1-2; v_call: TRBV29-1; cdr3_aa: SVRDDYGYT
d_call: -; j_call: TRBJ2-3; v_call: TRBV4-2; cdr3_aa: ASSQARTDTQY
d_call: TRBD2; j_call: TRBJ2-2; v_call: TRBV27; cdr3_aa: ASSRLAGTGELF
d_call: TRBD1; j_call: TRBJ2-2; v_call: TRBV24-1; cdr3_aa: ATSVTGQGAAGELF
d_call: TRBD2; j_call: TRBJ2-3; v_call: TRBV5-4; cdr3_aa: ASSSGLLGTDTQY
d_call: -; j_call: TRBJ2-3; v_call: TRBV5-1; cdr3_aa: ASSFLAKDTQY